The 10 T cell receptor beta chains below were found in one sample sequenced in a study of T cells in Graves' hyperthyroidism and ophthalmopathy. TCR beta CDR3 regions were amplified from RNA transcripts. TCR CDR3 regions were first amplified by RT-PCR with HTBI primers. TCRdb fed the multiplex PCR reads into MiXCR, producing one record per CDR3 protein. The sample lists hundreds of thousands of distinct CDR3 sequences; roughly 14% were seen once. Sequencing was carried out using blood. The receptors originated from a woman aged 40 to 50 with Graves' ophthalmopathy.

The J gene is TRBJ2-5, the V gene TRBV10-3; D unclear. The germline CDR1 and CDR2 sequences are ENHRY and SYGVKD. This CDR3 spans 12 amino acids. The V end was cut by 3 bases, the J end by 2 bases, with 4 bases between. The CDR3 nucleotides read TGTGCCATCAGTGAAAGGCAAGAGACCCAGTACTTC. The encoded protein is CAISERQETQYF.

The J gene is TRBJ2-2, the V gene TRBV12-3 or TRBV12-4; tentatively, D is TRBD2 (5 bases). The CDR3 spans 15 residues. Trimming removed 5 bases at V and 0 bases at J, with 10 bases between. DNA for the CDR3: TGTGCCAGCAGTCGGACTTTTGCGAACACCGGGGAGCTGTTTTTT. This sequence encodes CASSRTFANTGELFF.

This clonotype was seen a handful of times. The chain uses TRBV12-3 or TRBV12-4 and TRBJ1-2, with D maybe TRBD1 (5 bases). The CDR3 loop spans 17 amino acids. Trimming left V 1 base short and J 3 bases short, with 18 bases between. CDR3 amino acids: CASSLGWGNEAHYGYTF. The CDR3, as DNA: TGTGCCAGCAGTTTAGGGTGGGGGAATGAGGCCCACTATGGCTACACCTTC.

The chain has TRBV27 and TRBJ1-1; D is unresolved. The V end was cut by 5 bases, the J end by 4 bases, with 11 bases between. The germline V gene has CDR1 MNHEY and CDR2 SMNVEV (reference sequence). This CDR3 is 13 amino acids long. The CDR3 loop is CASSRKSFTEAFF. CDR3 coding DNA: TGTGCCAGCAGTCGGAAGTCGTTCACTGAAGCTTTCTTT.

This clonotype was counted only a few times. The chain has TRBV5-1 and TRBJ2-7; a possible D gene is TRBD2 (5 bases). The CDR3 extends over 14 amino acids. Germline loops: CDR1 SGHRS, CDR2 YFSETQ. V dropped 3 bases and J dropped 2 bases, with 12 bases sitting between them. The CDR3 bases are TGCGCCAGCAGCTCCGGGTCCGGGACCTACGAGCAGTACTTC. Encoded protein: CASSSGSGTYEQYF.

In this sample, this clonotype turned up many times. The V gene is TRBV11-2, the J gene TRBJ2-7; a possible D gene is TRBD2 (5 bases). The CDR3 length is 16 residues. Germline V gene data show CDR1 as SGHAT and CDR2 as FQNNGV. Between the trimmed V and J ends, which lost 1 base and 1 base, there was a span of 14 bases. CDR3 bases: TGTGCCAGCAGCTTAGTTTTGCGCGGGCTTTCCTACGAGCAGTACTTC. It codes for CASSLVLRGLSYEQYF.

This clonotype was seen at least ten times. This chain connects TRBV12-3 or TRBV12-4 to TRBJ2-5; D is ambiguous. The CDR3 spans 14 residues. V dropped 0 bases and J dropped 3 bases, with 8 bases sitting between them. The CDR3 is CASSLALAEETQYF. CDR3 DNA sequence: TGTGCCAGCAGTTTAGCGCTGGCAGAAGAGACCCAGTACTTC.

The CDR3 protein is CSARPYENYGYTF. The CDR3 DNA reads TGCAGTGCTAGACCCTATGAGAACTATGGCTACACCTTC. The V call is TRBV20-1, the J call TRBJ1-2; D unclear. V lost 2 bases to trimming and J lost 2 bases, with 9 bases between them. The CDR3 has 13 amino acids. Looked up from germline, CDR1 is DFQATT and CDR2 is SNEGSKA (reference sequence).

This clonotype appeared many times. V usage is TRBV20-1 and J usage is TRBJ1-1; unclear D gene. The V end was cut by 1 base, the J end by 1 base, with 16 bases between. The CDR3 extends over 16 amino acids. The germline V gene has CDR1 DFQATT and CDR2 SNEGSKA (reference sequence). The chain's CDR3 is CSARGVFLEGNTEAFF. The CDR3 bases are TGCAGTGCTAGAGGAGTCTTCTTAGAAGGGAACACTGAAGCTTTCTTT.

This clonotype was seen ten or more times. Here the CDR3 reads CSAASTGPGELFF. The CDR3 DNA sequence: TGCAGTGCTGCTAGTACAGGGCCCGGGGAGCTGTTTTTT. V and J are TRBV20-1 and TRBJ2-2; possibly TRBD1 for D (6 bases). V lost 5 bases and J lost 6, with 13 bases in between. The CDR3 covers 13 residues. Germline values: CDR1 DFQATT, CDR2 SNEGSKA (reference sequence).